This TCR beta chain comes out of a study of T cells in tuberculosis. The overall study: In South Africa, adults with active tuberculosis were compared with IGRA-negative and latently infected IGRA-positive adolescents. General observations from the study: Active tuberculosis alpha repertoires lay closer to GMM-specific TCRs than controls'.

Time point of the sample: new active TB diagnosis, blood taken before or within 7 days of starting treatment. Included patients were adults of at least 18, HIV-seronegative, South African. Generated by immunoSEQ multiplex PCR, the TCRdb table keeps only in-frame clones and is missing some. Altogether about 37,000 clones are present, under 95% being singletons, with the ten largest covering less than 3%. The CDR3 is 17 residues long. Trimming took 0 bases from V and 5 from J; bases not matched to a gene: 7. Germline V gene lookup returns CDR1 ENHRY and CDR2 SYGVKD. A remark on this clone: What it binds is not known.

This clonotype was obtained from an adult with tuberculosis. The sequencing used PBMCs, collected at tuberculosis diagnosis. The chain links TRBV10-3 to TRBJ2-1, with TRBD2 matching 10 bases. The CDR3 DNA reads TGTGCCATCAGTGAGTCTAAGGCTAGCGGGGGCAACAATGAGCAGTTCTTC. It encodes CAISESKASGGNNEQFF.